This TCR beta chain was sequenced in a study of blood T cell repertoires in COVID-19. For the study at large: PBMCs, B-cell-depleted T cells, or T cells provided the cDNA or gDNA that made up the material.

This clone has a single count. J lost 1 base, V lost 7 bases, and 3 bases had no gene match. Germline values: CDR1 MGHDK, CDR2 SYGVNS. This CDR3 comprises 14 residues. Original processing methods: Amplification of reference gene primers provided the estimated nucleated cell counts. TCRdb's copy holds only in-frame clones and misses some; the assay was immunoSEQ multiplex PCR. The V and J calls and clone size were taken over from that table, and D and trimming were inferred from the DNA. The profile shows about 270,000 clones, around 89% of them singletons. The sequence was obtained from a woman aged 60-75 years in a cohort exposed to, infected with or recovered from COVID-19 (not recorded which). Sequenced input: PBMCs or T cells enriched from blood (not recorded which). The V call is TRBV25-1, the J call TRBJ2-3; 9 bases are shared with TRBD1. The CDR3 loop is CASTRTGGTDTQYF. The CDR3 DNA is TGTGCCAGCACTCGGACAGGGGGCACAGATACGCAGTATTTT.